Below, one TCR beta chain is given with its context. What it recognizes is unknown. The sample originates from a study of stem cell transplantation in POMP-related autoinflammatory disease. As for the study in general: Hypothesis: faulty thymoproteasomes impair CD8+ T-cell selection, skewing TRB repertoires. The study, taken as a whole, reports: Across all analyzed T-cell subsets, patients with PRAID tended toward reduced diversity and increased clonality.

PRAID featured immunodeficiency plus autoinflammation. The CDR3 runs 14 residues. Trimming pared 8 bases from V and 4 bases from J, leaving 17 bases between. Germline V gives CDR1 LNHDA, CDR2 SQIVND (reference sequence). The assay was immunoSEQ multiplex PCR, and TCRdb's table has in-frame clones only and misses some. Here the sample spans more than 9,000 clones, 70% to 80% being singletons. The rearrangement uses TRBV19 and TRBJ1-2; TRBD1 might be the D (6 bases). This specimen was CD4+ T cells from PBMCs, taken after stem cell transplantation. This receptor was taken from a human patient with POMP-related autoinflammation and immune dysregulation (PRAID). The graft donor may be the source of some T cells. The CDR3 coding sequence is TGTGCCAGTTCAAGACAGGAGTCGAGCTATGGCTACACCTTC. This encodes CASSRQESSYGYTF. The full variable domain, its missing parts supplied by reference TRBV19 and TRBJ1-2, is DGGITQSPKYLFRKEGQNVTLSCEQNLNHDAMYWYRQDPGQGLRLIYYSQIVNDFQKGDIAEGYSVSREKKESFPLTVTSAQKNPTAFYLCASSRQESSYGYTFGSGTRLTVV.